The clone carrying this TCR beta chain was seen ten or more times. The data were taken from a study of blood T cells in healthy people across ages. A second PCR, run for about 7 to 11 cycles, used a sample-barcoded 5' primer plus a J-beta primer mix. TCRdb recomputed calls from the 5' RACE reads with MiXCR, one row per CDR3 protein. The data show approximately 810,000 distinct CDR3 sequences, under 35% seen once. CDR3 length: 15 residues. Per the germline V gene, CDR1 is KGHDR and CDR2 is SFDVKD. The ends lost 5 bases at V and 5 bases at J; junction bases unmatched: 8. This clonotype was sampled from a woman aged 80 or older in good health. The sequenced sample consisted of blood. The chain uses TRBV24-1 and TRBJ2-1; 7 nucleotides match TRBD2. The CDR3 DNA sequence: TGTGCCACCAGTGGCGGGGGAACGGGGAACAATGAGCAGTTCTTC. Translating gives CATSGGGTGNNEQFF.